This T cell receptor (beta chain) was sequenced during a study of blood T cells in healthy people across ages. Study summary: About one barcoded TCR beta cDNA was captured per two T cells. Overall study findings and caveats: Higher diversity, along with more naive CD4+ cells, distinguished long-lived donors from aged donors.

Germline values: CDR1 MNHEY, CDR2 SVGEGT. Trimming removed 5 bases from V and 4 bases from J; junction bases left unmatched: 1. The CDR3 is made up of 14 amino acids. This clonotype was picked up many times. What it binds is not known. Sample-barcoded 5' priming and a J-beta primer mix drove a second PCR of 7 to 11 cycles. Through a template-switch adaptor with 12 random nucleotides, each cDNA molecule received a tag. TCRdb reprocessed the 5' RACE reads via MiXCR and lists one record per CDR3 protein. The data show some 1,500,000 distinct CDR3 sequences, with 35% to 45% seen just once and under 5% held by the top ten. Per sample, no less than 5 micrograms of total RNA were extracted.

The chain links TRBV6-2 or TRBV6-3 to TRBJ2-3; 12 bases fit TRBD1. The clonotype comes from a woman younger than 30 in good health. The sample taken for sequencing was blood. The CDR3 here is CASSGTGGADTQYF. CDR3 DNA sequence: TGTGCCAGCAGTGGGACAGGGGGCGCAGATACGCAGTATTTT.